Below, 18 T cell receptor beta chains from the same sample are listed, as sequenced in a study of cytomegalovirus exposure and HLA in healthy donors. It was with 60 Vbeta and 13 Jbeta primers that the PCR ran. Sequenced by immunoSEQ multiplex PCR; TCRdb stores in-frame clones only, minus some. The sample holds more than 90,000 clones; 70% to 80% are singletons and the top ten take almost 3%. Sequencing input: PBMCs. The origin of the receptors is a woman under 30 in good health and CMV-seropositive.

The chain combines TRBV5-1 with TRBJ2-5; D might be TRBD2 (6 bases). V shed 5 bases and J shed 1 base, with 15 bases lying between them. The CDR3 consists of 15 residues. Germline lookup yields CDR1 SGHRS and CDR2 YFSETQ. CDR3 amino acids: CASRMGGGTQETQYF. Written as DNA, the CDR3 is TGCGCCAGCAGAATGGGCGGAGGGACCCAAGAGACCCAGTACTTC.

The chain joins TRBV28 to TRBJ1-4; maybe TRBD1 (5 bases). Germline CDR1 is MDHEN and CDR2 is SYDVKM. CDR3 length: 14 amino acids. Deletions cut 6 bases from V and 4 bases from J, with 12 bases between. The CDR3 DNA sequence: TGTGCCAGCAGCCGGCGGGGGGTTAATGAAAAACTGTTTTTT. Protein product: CASSRRGVNEKLFF.

This chain links TRBV4-1 with TRBJ2-1; D might be TRBD2 (5 bases). V dropped 0 bases and J dropped 10 bases, with 19 bases sitting between them. CDR1 and CDR2 (germline): MGHRA, YSYEKL. This CDR3 comprises 16 residues. CDR3 nucleotide sequence: TGCGCCAGCAGCCAAGATAGGACTCCGGGCTATTACGAGCAGTTCTTC. As protein: CASSQDRTPGYYEQFF.

The table lists this clone with a count of one. The V call is TRBV18, the J call TRBJ2-3, with 12 bases fitting TRBD2. Germline CDR1 reads KGHSH; CDR2 reads LQKENI. Trimming removed 3 bases from V and 6 bases from J; junction bases left unmatched: 4. The CDR3 contains 15 residues. This CDR3 reads CASSPGLAGPDTQYF. The CDR3 nucleotides read TGTGCCAGCTCACCTGGACTAGCGGGACCGGATACGCAGTATTTT.

The CDR3 DNA sequence: TGTGCCAGCAGTTTAGCGGGAGGAGGAGAGGAGCAGTACTTC. Translating gives CASSLAGGGEEQYF. V usage is TRBV2 and J usage is TRBJ2-5, with TRBD2 identical over 10 bases. CDR3 size: 14 residues. J lost 11 bases, V lost 5 bases, and 11 bases had no gene match. Germline V CDR1 and CDR2: SNHLY, FYNNEI.

In its sample, this clone was seen a few times. V is TRBV6-1 and J is TRBJ1-2, with 7 nucleotides matching TRBD1. Germline CDR1 and CDR2: MNHNS and SASEGT. This CDR3 is built from 12 residues. The V and J ends lost 7 bases and 7 bases, in that order; junction bases with no gene match: 6. This chain's CDR3 is CASKRPGGGYTF. Written as DNA, the CDR3 is TGTGCCAGCAAGAGGCCAGGGGGTGGCTACACCTTC.

The chain couples TRBV6-1 to TRBJ2-7; D might be TRBD2 (6 bases). V lost 6 bases to trimming and J lost 0 bases, with 15 bases between them. This CDR3 contains 15 residues. Germline lookup yields CDR1 MNHNS and CDR2 SASEGT. The DNA for the CDR3 is TGTGCCAGCAGCCGAGTAGCGGTAGACTCCTACGAGCAGTACTTC. It is translated as CASSRVAVDSYEQYF.

V gene TRBV6-5 combines with J gene TRBJ1-1; possible D gene TRBD1, 6 bases. Trimming shortened V by 7 bases and J by 1 base, and 16 bases separated the two germline ends. The CDR3 totals 15 residues. Looked up from germline, CDR1 is MNHEY and CDR2 is SVGAGI. The CDR3 coding sequence is TGTGCCAGCAAGGAACAGGGTACGGAGAACACTGAAGCTTTCTTT. Its protein is CASKEQGTENTEAFF.

CDR3 sequence reads: CASRTAASYEQYF. In nucleotides, the CDR3 is TGCGCCAGCCGGACAGCCGCCTCCTACGAGCAGTACTTC. This chain links TRBV5-1 with TRBJ2-7; D is possibly TRBD1 (6 bases). CDR1 is SGHRS and CDR2 is YFSETQ in the germline V gene. The CDR3 contains 13 residues. Trimming stripped 7 bases from V and 0 bases from J, with 11 bases between. Based on the CDR3 plus reference TRBV5-1 and TRBJ2-7, the full variable domain is KAGVTQTPRYLIKTRGQQVTLSCSPISGHRSVSWYQQTPGQGLQFLFEYFSETQRNKGNFPGRFSGRQFSNSRSEMNVSTLELGDSALYLCASRTAASYEQYFGPGTRLTVT.

This clone is a singleton in its sample. The V and J genes are TRBV5-1 and TRBJ1-3, with D tentatively TRBD1 (6 bases). This CDR3 is 14 amino acids long. The germline gives CDR1 SGHRS, CDR2 YFSETQ. The germline V and J ends were trimmed by 3 bases and 0 bases, with 7 bases remaining between them. CDR3 in amino acids: CASSWTASGNTIYF. The DNA of the CDR3 is TGCGCCAGCAGCTGGACAGCCTCTGGAAACACCATATATTTT.

The genes are TRBV7-9 and TRBJ1-1; D is unclear. Germline V gives CDR1 SEHNR, CDR2 FQNEAQ (reference sequence). Deletions cut 0 bases from V and 10 bases from J, with 9 bases between. There are 12 residues in the CDR3. The CDR3 spells CASSLAGNPAFF. In DNA, the CDR3 is TGTGCCAGCAGCTTAGCCGGGAACCCAGCTTTCTTT.

The table lists this clone with a count of one. The gene calls are TRBV5-5 and TRBJ2-5; 7 positions match TRBD1. The CDR3 spans 14 residues. V dropped 3 bases and J dropped 4; count of bases not matched to a gene: 6. The germline V gene has CDR1 SGHKS and CDR2 YYEKEE (reference sequence). This CDR3 is CASSYLTGAETQYF. The CDR3 nucleotides read TGTGCCAGCAGCTACCTTACAGGGGCAGAGACCCAGTACTTC.

The chain uses TRBV6-1 and TRBJ1-5, with 10 nucleotides matching TRBD1. Germline V gene sequence: CDR1 MNHNS, CDR2 SASEGT. Trimming cost V 2 bases and J 10 bases; bases outside gene matches: 2. The CDR3 totals 13 residues. The CDR3 spells CASSERDRGPQHF. The CDR3 bases are TGTGCCAGCAGTGAACGGGACAGGGGCCCCCAGCATTTT.

The gene calls are TRBV5-4 and TRBJ2-1, with D possibly matching TRBD2 (6 bases). Germline CDR1 is SGHNT and CDR2 is YYREEE (reference sequence). The CDR3 has 16 residues. Trimming took off 1 base at V and 2 bases at J, with 13 bases between the two ends. Here the CDR3 reads CASSLSPRGTYNEQFF. The CDR3 bases are TGTGCCAGCAGCTTGAGCCCCCGCGGGACCTACAATGAGCAGTTCTTC.

The chain has TRBV7-9 and TRBJ2-1; D not resolved. CDR1 SEHNR and CDR2 FQNEAQ come from the germline V gene (reference sequence). Trimming removed 2 bases from V and 7 bases from J, with 9 bases in between. CDR3 length: 13 amino acids. CDR3 sequence (DNA): TGTGCCAGCAGCTTACAGGTTGGGAATGAGCAGTTCTTC. Translating gives CASSLQVGNEQFF. Variable domain in full (rest from reference TRBV7-9 and TRBJ2-1): DTGVSQNPRHKITKRGQNVTFRCDPISEHNRLYWYRQTLGQGPEFLTYFQNEAQLEKSRLLSDRFSAERPKGSFSTLEIQRTEQGDSAMYLCASSLQVGNEQFFGPGTRLTVL.

The chain has TRBV19 and TRBJ2-1; D perhaps matches TRBD1 (5 bases). Germline CDR1 is LNHDA and CDR2 is SQIVND (reference sequence). Trimming shortened V by 1 base and J by 6 bases, and 16 bases separated the two germline ends. This CDR3 has 16 residues. As DNA, the CDR3 is TGTGCCAGTAGTATAGGCAGGCAGGGAAGAGGCAATGAGCAGTTCTTC. Residues: CASSIGRQGRGNEQFF.

The chain employs TRBV7-9 and TRBJ1-1; D call uncertain. Trimming removed 4 bases from V and 0 bases from J, with 18 bases in between. This CDR3 is built from 17 residues. Germline V gene sequence: CDR1 SEHNR, CDR2 FQNEAQ (reference sequence). CDR3: CASSSLGLWQLNTEAFF. CDR3 nucleotide sequence: TGTGCCAGCAGCTCCCTTGGGCTCTGGCAGCTGAACACTGAAGCTTTCTTT.

The chain links TRBV11-2 to TRBJ1-2; 7 positions match TRBD1. The CDR3 contains 15 residues. Losses at the gene ends were 1 base for V and 3 bases for J; bases not matched to a gene: 5. Per the germline V gene, CDR1 is SGHAT and CDR2 is FQNNGV. The CDR3 sequence: CASSLGQGFDYGYTF. The CDR3 coding sequence is TGTGCCAGCAGCTTAGGACAGGGTTTTGACTATGGCTACACCTTC. The full variable domain, with the rest looked up from reference TRBV11-2 and TRBJ1-2, is EAGVAQSPRYKIIEKRQSVAFWCNPISGHATLYWYQQILGQGPKLLIQFQNNGVVDDSQLPKDRFSAERLKGVDSTLKIQPAKLEDSAVYLCASSLGQGFDYGYTFGSGTRLTVV.